What follows are 17 T cell receptor beta chains derived from one specimen sequenced in a study of OX40 agonist ivuxolimab in advanced cancers. Clones were read by immunoSEQ multiplex PCR, and TCRdb kept only the in-frame ones, dropping some. Among roughly 92,000 clones, roughly nine tenths were seen once, and the ten largest hold 1.1% to 1.5%. Sequenced here: CD4+ or CD8+ T cells sorted from blood, sampled in a trial of the OX40 agonist ivuxolimab. The origin of the receptors is an adult with an advanced solid tumor such as melanoma, head and neck, liver or kidney cancer.

The chain combines TRBV2 with TRBJ1-2; D might be TRBD1 (5 bases). CDR1 and CDR2 from the germline V gene are SNHLY and FYNNEI. The CDR3 loop spans 15 amino acids. V was clipped by 4 bases and J by 6 bases, with 18 bases between them. DNA for the CDR3: TGTGCCAGCAGTGCAGGGAACCGCGGTTGGGATGGCTACACCTTC. As protein: CASSAGNRGWDGYTF.

This chain uses TRBV18 with TRBJ2-7; 13 positions agree with TRBD2. The junction had 8 bases not matched to a gene; V was cut back by 4 bases and J by 2 bases. Germline CDR1 and CDR2: KGHSH and LQKENI. The CDR3 covers 17 residues. DNA of the CDR3: TGTGCCAGCTCACAACCGGGACTAGCGGGATCCCCCTACGAGCAGTACTTC. Translation gives CASSQPGLAGSPYEQYF.

The rearrangement joins TRBV19 to TRBJ2-3, with D possibly being TRBD1 (6 bases). Between the trimmed V and J ends, which lost 7 bases and 0 bases, there was a span of 11 bases. The CDR3 has 14 amino acids. CDR1 and CDR2 (germline): LNHDA, SQIVND (reference sequence). CDR3: CASNGQTSTDTQYF. The DNA for the CDR3 is TGTGCCAGTAACGGACAGACTAGCACAGATACGCAGTATTTT.

V gene TRBV18 combines with J gene TRBJ2-2; 11 bases are a match to TRBD1. Germline CDR1 KGHSH, CDR2 LQKENI. V gave up 3 bases and J gave up 4 bases; unmatched junction bases: 4. The CDR3 runs to 16 residues. In nucleotides, the CDR3 is TGTGCCAGCTCACCTCGGGACAGGGGGATCACCGGGGAGCTGTTTTTT. This encodes CASSPRDRGITGELFF.

This chain links TRBV28 with TRBJ2-7; 7 positions match TRBD2. The J segment lost 1 base and the V segment lost 5 bases, leaving 5 bases of the junction unmatched. Germline CDR1 and CDR2: MDHEN and SYDVKM. The CDR3 sequence is 14 residues long. CDR3 sequence (DNA): TGTGCCAGCAGTGGCGCGGGGGTTTCCTACGAGCAGTACTTC. It is translated as CASSGAGVSYEQYF.

This chain uses TRBV5-1 with TRBJ2-5; no reliable D call. CDR1 SGHRS and CDR2 YFSETQ come from the germline V gene. This CDR3 has 12 amino acids. With 2 bases removed from V and 5 bases from J, the gap between germline ends came to 7 bases. The CDR3 is CASSLDLETQYF. Here the CDR3 DNA reads TGCGCCAGCAGCTTAGATTTGGAGACCCAGTACTTC.

This clone was picked up one time. The gene calls are TRBV6-5 and TRBJ1-1; D call uncertain. The CDR3 is 14 residues long. CDR1 MNHEY and CDR2 SVGAGI come from the germline V gene. The V and J ends lost 4 bases and 1 base respectively, with 10 bases between them. CDR3 sequence: CASSSVVANTEAFF. CDR3 bases: TGTGCCAGCAGTTCGGTGGTTGCGAACACTGAAGCTTTCTTT.

The V and J genes are TRBV7-2 and TRBJ1-4; 7 bases match TRBD1. The germline gives CDR1 SGHTA, CDR2 FQGNSA. The CDR3 loop spans 14 amino acids. The trim removed 5 bases at V and 7 bases at J, leaving 7 bases unmatched. This CDR3 reads CASSEGAGVEKLFF. Here the CDR3 DNA reads TGTGCCAGCAGCGAGGGGGCAGGGGTTGAAAAACTGTTTTTT.

The rearrangement uses TRBV5-8 and TRBJ2-6; 7 positions agree with TRBD2. CDR3 length: 19 amino acids. The V segment lost 4 bases and the J segment 0 bases; nucleotides outside the gene matches: 13. Germline CDR1 reads SGHTS; CDR2 reads YDEGEE. CDR3 nucleotide sequence: TGTGCCAGCAGCCCCGTTTTGGGCTCGGGAGGCTCTGGGGCCAACGTCCTGACTTTC. Protein sequence: CASSPVLGSGGSGANVLTF. The complete variable domain, with remaining parts taken from reference TRBV5-8 and TRBJ2-6, reads EAGVTQSPTHLIKTRGQQATLRCSPISGHTSVYWYQQALGLGLQFLLWYDEGEERNRGNFPPRFSGRQFPNYSSELNVNALELEDSALYLCASSPVLGSGGSGANVLTFGAGSRLTVL.

This chain uses TRBV7-2 with TRBJ2-1, with D uncertain. Germline CDR1 and CDR2: SGHTA and FQGNSA. The V end lost 4 bases, the J end lost 2 bases, and 9 bases lay between the germline ends. The length of the CDR3 is 14 residues. The chain's CDR3 is CASSSDATYNEQFF. The CDR3 DNA reads as TGTGCCAGCAGCTCGGACGCAACCTACAATGAGCAGTTCTTC.

The chain uses TRBV20-1 and TRBJ2-7; D unclear. Germline V lookup: CDR1 DFQATT, CDR2 SNEGSKA (reference sequence). This CDR3 is 10 amino acids long. Trimming left V 1 base short and J 5 bases short, with 3 bases between. In DNA form, the CDR3 reads TGCAGTGCTAGAGTCAACGAGCAGTACTTC. Translation: CSARVNEQYF.

This rearrangement joins TRBV21-1 to TRBJ1-2; the D segment call TRBD1 is taken from the table without a DNA check. TRBV21-1 constitutes a pseudogene. The CDR3 extends over 13 amino acids. For the CDR3, the DNA is TGTGCCAGCAGCAAAGCAGGGGAAGGCGGCTACACCTTC. This encodes CASSKAGEGGYTF.

The CDR3 region is CASSPRTSGGAEGGELFF. In DNA form, the CDR3 reads TGTGCCAGCAGCCCGCGGACTAGCGGGGGGGCCGAAGGCGGGGAGCTGTTTTTT. The chain links TRBV4-2 to TRBJ2-2, with 15 bases identical to TRBD2. This CDR3 spans 18 amino acids. After removal of 4 bases from V and 7 bases from J, the junction contained 10 bases not matched to a gene. Looked up from germline, CDR1 is LGHNA and CDR2 is YNFKEQ.

The chain links TRBV5-1 to TRBJ2-5; TRBD1 matches 8 bases. V was clipped by 3 bases and J by 1 base; unmatched bases: 5. The germline V gene encodes CDR1 SGHRS and CDR2 YFSETQ. The CDR3 length is 15 residues. The CDR3 bases are TGCGCCAGCAGCTCCGGACAGGGAGCCCAAGAGACCCAGTACTTC. The encoded protein is CASSSGQGAQETQYF.

This clone showed up just once. The V and J genes are TRBV7-2 and TRBJ2-5, with 9 bases fitting TRBD2. Losses at the gene ends were 0 bases for V and 2 bases for J; bases not matched to a gene: 4. In germline, CDR1 is SGHTA, CDR2 FQGNSA. The CDR3 runs to 16 residues. CDR3 coding DNA: TGTGCCAGCAGCTTAGCCGCTAGCGGGATACAAGAGACCCAGTACTTC. It specifies CASSLAASGIQETQYF.

This clone appeared once. The chain is built from TRBV7-3 and TRBJ1-1; no definite D call. Per germline, CDR1 SGHTA and CDR2 FQGTGA. The CDR3 totals 17 residues. The V end lost 2 bases, the J end lost 1 base, and 17 bases lay between the germline ends. The CDR3 DNA reads as TGTGCCAGCAGCTTATGGTCCGGACGGACGACGAACACTGAAGCTTTCTTT. Its translation is CASSLWSGRTTNTEAFF.

The sample holds one count of this clone. This chain links TRBV11-3 with TRBJ2-1; 8 nucleotides line up with TRBD1. V was clipped by 0 bases and J by 8 bases; unmatched bases: 3. This CDR3 comprises 14 residues. Germline V CDR1 and CDR2: SGHNT, YENEEA. CDR3 nucleotides: TGTGCCAGCAGCTTAGATCAGGGGGCTTATGAGCAGTTCTTC. This codes for CASSLDQGAYEQFF.